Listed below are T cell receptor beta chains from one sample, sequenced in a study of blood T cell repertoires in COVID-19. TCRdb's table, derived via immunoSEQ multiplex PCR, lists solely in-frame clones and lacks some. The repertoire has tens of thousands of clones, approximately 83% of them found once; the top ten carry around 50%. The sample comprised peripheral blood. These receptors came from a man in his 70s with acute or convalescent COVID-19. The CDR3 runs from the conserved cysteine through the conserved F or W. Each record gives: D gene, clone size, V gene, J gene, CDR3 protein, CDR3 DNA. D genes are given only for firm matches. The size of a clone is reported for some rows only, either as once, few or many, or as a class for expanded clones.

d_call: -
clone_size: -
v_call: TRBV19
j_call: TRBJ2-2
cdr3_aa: CASSIARGATGELFF
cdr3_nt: TGTGCCAGTAGTATAGCTCGGGGGGCGACCGGGGAGCTGTTTTTT

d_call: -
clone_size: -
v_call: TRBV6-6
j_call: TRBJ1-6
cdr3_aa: CASSYSIEVLHF
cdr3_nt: TGTGCCAGCAGTTACTCGATAGAGGTCCTCCACTTT

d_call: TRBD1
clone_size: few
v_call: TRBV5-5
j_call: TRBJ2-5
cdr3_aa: CASSFTGGRETQYF
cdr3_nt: TGTGCCAGCAGCTTCACAGGGGGTCGAGAGACCCAGTACTTC

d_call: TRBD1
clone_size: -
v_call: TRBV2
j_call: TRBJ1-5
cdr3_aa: CASNPDRSNQPQHF
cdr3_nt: TGTGCCAGCAATCCGGACAGGAGCAATCAGCCCCAGCATTTT

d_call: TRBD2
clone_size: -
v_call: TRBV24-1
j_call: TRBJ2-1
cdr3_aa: CATSAGSGRDGNEQFF
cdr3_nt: TGTGCCACCAGTGCGGGTAGCGGGAGGGATGGAAATGAGCAGTTCTTC

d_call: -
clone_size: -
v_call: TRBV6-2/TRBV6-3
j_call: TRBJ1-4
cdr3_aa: CASSYQGSGTNEKLFF
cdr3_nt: TGTGCCAGCAGTTACCAGGGATCGGGAACTAATGAAAAACTGTTTTTT

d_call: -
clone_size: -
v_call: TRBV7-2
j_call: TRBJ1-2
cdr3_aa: CASSLEAGRGYTF
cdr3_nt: TGTGCCAGCAGCTTAGAAGCGGGACGTGGCTACACCTTC

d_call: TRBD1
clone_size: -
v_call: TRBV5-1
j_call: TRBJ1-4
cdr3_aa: CASSAGQPNEKLFF
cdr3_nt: TGCGCCAGCAGCGCGGGACAGCCAAACGAAAAACTGTTTTTT

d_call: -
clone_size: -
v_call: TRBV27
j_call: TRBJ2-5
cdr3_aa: CASSLGRSRETQYF
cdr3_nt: TGTGCCAGCAGTTTAGGGCGTTCACGGGAGACCCAGTACTTC

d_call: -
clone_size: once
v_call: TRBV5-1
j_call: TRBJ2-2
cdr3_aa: CASSSDRSLTGELFF
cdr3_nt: TGCGCCAGCAGCAGCGACAGGTCCCTCACCGGGGAGCTGTTTTTT

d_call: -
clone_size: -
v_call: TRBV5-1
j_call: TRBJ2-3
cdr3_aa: CASSLAGMSADTQYF
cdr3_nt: TGCGCCAGCAGCTTGGCAGGGATGAGCGCAGATACGCAGTATTTT

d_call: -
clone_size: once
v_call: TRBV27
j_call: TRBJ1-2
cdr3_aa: CASSLGSNYGYTF
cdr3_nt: TGTGCCAGCAGTTTGGGCAGTAACTATGGCTACACCTTC

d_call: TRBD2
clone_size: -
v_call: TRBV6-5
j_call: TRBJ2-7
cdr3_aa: CASTTTSGSSYEQYF
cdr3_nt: TGTGCCAGCACCACCACTAGCGGGAGCTCCTACGAGCAGTACTTC

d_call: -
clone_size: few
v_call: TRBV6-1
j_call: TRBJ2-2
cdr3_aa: CASSDLAGDTGELFF
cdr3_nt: TGTGCCAGCAGTGATCTAGCTGGGGACACCGGGGAGCTGTTTTTT

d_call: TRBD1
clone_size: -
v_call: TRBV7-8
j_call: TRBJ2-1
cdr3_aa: CASSFLGTASYNEQFF
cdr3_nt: TGTGCCAGCAGCTTCCTAGGGACAGCCTCCTACAATGAGCAGTTCTTC

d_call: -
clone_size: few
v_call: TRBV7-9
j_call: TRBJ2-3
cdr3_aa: CASSLEGGASTDTQYF
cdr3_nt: TGTGCCAGCAGCTTAGAGGGCGGGGCAAGCACAGATACGCAGTATTTT

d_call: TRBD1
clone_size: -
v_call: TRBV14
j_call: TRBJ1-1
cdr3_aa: CASRPSGGVGEAFF
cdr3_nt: TGTGCCAGCAGGCCTTCAGGGGGCGTTGGTGAAGCTTTCTTT